Sequencing of this T cell receptor (beta chain) was carried out in a study of T cell responses to AZD1222 COVID-19 vaccine. As for the study in general: Samples with a second dose at about 4 or about 12 weeks were pooled together.

TCRdb's table, derived via immunoSEQ multiplex PCR, lists solely in-frame clones and lacks some. The data hold about 150,000 clones, with roughly 90% observed a single time. Source: peripheral blood, taken on day 0 of AZD1222 vaccination. This TCR came from an adult in good health.

CDR3 coding DNA: TGTGCCAGCTCCCCCGGGACAGGGGGAGTAGGCGGCTACACCTTC. It is translated as CASSPGTGGVGGYTF. This chain uses TRBV18 with TRBJ1-2, with 11 bases fitting TRBD1. V shed 6 bases and J 8 bases; nucleotides not matched to a gene: 11. This CDR3 has 15 amino acids. Germline lookup yields CDR1 KGHSH and CDR2 LQKENI.